The 13 T cell receptor beta chains in this list originate from one sample, sequenced in a study of CD8 T cells in ankylosing spondylitis (dated by TCRdb to the late 2010s). Library prep was done by 5' RACE. Sequencing was carried out with an Illumina HiSeq 2500. TCRdb itself trimmed the public reads at Q25 with fastp, ran MiXCR and retained productive beta chains. CDR3 protein sequences are deduplicated, and each keeps its most common genes and DNA. A total of 150,000 to 200,000 distinct CDR3 sequences appear in this sample, roughly 18% of them only once. The ten largest clonotypes hold roughly 4.5% of the sample. The sequencing input was blood, either unsorted or a sorted T cell fraction (not recorded which). Every receptor here comes from a male donor aged 5-30 years with ankylosing spondylitis or in good health (not recorded which). Donor details come from another sample of the same person, matched by shared clones.

This clonotype was counted many times. The rearrangement uses TRBV20-1 and TRBJ2-7, with a weak D call TRBD2 (5 bases). CDR3 length: 13 residues. V lost 6 bases, J lost 2 bases, and 14 bases lay in between. CDR1 DFQATT and CDR2 SNEGSKA come from the germline V gene (reference sequence). The chain's CDR3 is CSAAAANTYEQYF. In DNA, the CDR3 is TGCAGTGCCGCAGCGGCCAATACCTACGAGCAGTACTTC.

This clonotype was found many times. This chain uses TRBV12-3 or TRBV12-4 with TRBJ2-1; unclear D gene. V was clipped by 3 bases and J by 8 bases, with 2 bases between them. The CDR3 has 10 residues. In DNA form, the CDR3 reads TGTGCCAGCAGTTTCTATGAGCAGTTCTTC. Translating it yields CASSFYEQFF.

This clonotype has at least ten counts. The chain couples TRBV25-1 to TRBJ2-1, with unresolved D. There are 12 residues in the CDR3. CDR1 and CDR2 (germline): MGHDK, SYGVNS. Trimming took 4 bases from V and 10 from J, leaving 11 bases between them. The DNA for the CDR3 is TGTGCCAGCAGTGGGACCGCCAGGGAGCAGTTCTTC. It encodes CASSGTAREQFF.

V and J are TRBV27 and TRBJ2-1; D uncertain. The CDR3 spans 13 residues. Germline V gene lookup returns CDR1 MNHEY and CDR2 SMNVEV (reference sequence). The V gene lost 10 bases and the J gene lost 4 bases, with 14 bases spanning the gap. The CDR3, as DNA: TGTGCCATCCGAGGCTCGGCTTACAATGAGCAGTTCTTC. Amino acid sequence: CAIRGSAYNEQFF.

This clonotype was found many times. The J gene is TRBJ1-1, the V gene TRBV20-1; 7 bases are shared with TRBD1. The CDR3 sequence is 14 residues long. Germline CDR1 and CDR2: DFQATT and SNEGSKA (reference sequence). Trimming at V came to 1 base and at J to 3 bases, leaving 5 bases not matched to a gene. The CDR3 loop is CSARVGTEYTEAFF. In DNA, the CDR3 is TGCAGTGCTAGAGTTGGGACAGAGTACACTGAAGCTTTCTTT.

The chain recombines TRBV25-1 with TRBJ1-3; a weak D match, TRBD1 (5 bases). Trimming stripped 4 bases from V and 5 bases from J, with 9 bases between. This CDR3 contains 13 residues. Germline loops: CDR1 MGHDK, CDR2 SYGVNS. The DNA of the CDR3 is TGTGCCAGCAGTGGGGGGGTTCGAAACACCATATATTTT. Residues: CASSGGVRNTIYF.

The chain has TRBV20-1 and TRBJ1-6; 10 bases line up with TRBD1. Germline V gene data show CDR1 as DFQATT and CDR2 as SNEGSKA (reference sequence). The CDR3 contains 15 residues. Unmatched junction bases numbered 13, after V lost 7 bases and J lost 10 bases. The CDR3 loop reads CSVVTVGQGVSPLHF. The CDR3 nucleotides read TGCAGTGTGGTCACGGTTGGACAGGGGGTCTCACCCCTCCACTTT.

This clonotype was recorded at least ten times. The gene calls are TRBV12-3 or TRBV12-4 and TRBJ2-7; TRBD1 matches 7 bases. Trimming at V came to 8 bases and at J to 3 bases, leaving 10 bases not matched to a gene. The CDR3 length is 14 residues. CDR3 protein: CASGNRGLFYEQYF. CDR3 coding DNA: TGTGCCAGCGGAAACAGGGGCCTTTTCTACGAGCAGTACTTC.

This clonotype was recorded at least ten times. This CDR3 reads CASSSDSINQPQHF. In DNA form, the CDR3 reads TGTGCCAGCAGCTCTGACAGTATCAATCAGCCCCAGCATTTT. The genes are TRBV28 and TRBJ1-5, with a possible D match to TRBD1 (5 bases). The germline V and J ends were trimmed by 6 bases and 3 bases, with 12 bases remaining between them. The CDR3 totals 14 residues. CDR1 MDHEN and CDR2 SYDVKM come from the germline V gene.

This clonotype was detected ten times or more. The genes are TRBV7-9 and TRBJ2-1; no clear D. V lost 1 base to trimming and J lost 7 bases, with 8 bases between them. CDR1 and CDR2 from the germline V gene are SEHNR and FQNEAQ (reference sequence). The CDR3 loop spans 13 amino acids. The CDR3: CASSLDLGNEQFF. Here the CDR3 DNA reads TGTGCCAGCAGCTTAGACTTAGGGAATGAGCAGTTCTTC.

This clonotype was recorded many times. This rearrangement joins TRBV5-1 to TRBJ2-1, with 14 bases that match TRBD2. In germline, CDR1 is SGHRS, CDR2 YFSETQ. The CDR3 sequence is 18 residues long. V shed 4 bases and J 2 bases; nucleotides not matched to a gene: 8. CDR3 DNA sequence: TGCGCCAGCAGCCCCAGGACTAGCGGGAGGATGACCTACAATGAGCAGTTCTTC. Encoded protein: CASSPRTSGRMTYNEQFF.

This clonotype was recorded at least ten times. The CDR3 protein is CSATNGTEKLFF. CDR3 in DNA: TGCAGTGCTACCAACGGGACAGAAAAACTGTTTTTT. The genes are TRBV20-1 and TRBJ1-4, with D tentatively TRBD1 (6 bases). The CDR3 consists of 12 residues. V was pared by 4 bases and J by 8 bases, with 11 bases between. Germline values: CDR1 DFQATT, CDR2 SNEGSKA (reference sequence).

This clonotype came up many times. The chain carries TRBV6-2 or TRBV6-3 and TRBJ2-1; TRBD1 matches 12 bases. J gave up 8 bases and V 6 bases, and 11 bases lay outside the gene matches. CDR1 is MNHEY, CDR2 SVGEGT, per germline. The CDR3 has 16 residues. In nucleotides, the CDR3 is TGTGCCAGCAGACCCCCCGGGACAGGGGGCAAGTATGAGCAGTTCTTC. Protein: CASRPPGTGGKYEQFF.